This T cell receptor (beta chain) was obtained from a study of tumor and adjacent non-tumor tissue in lung cancer. Notes on this clonotype: One junction end does not reproduce the germline sequence, and a read error may be involved.

This sample's RNA came from whole unsorted tissue. The library came from three nested PCR rounds adapted from ARM-PCR protocols. TCRdb redid the calling of the multiplex PCR reads with MiXCR, one entry per CDR3 protein. The table shows some 99,000 distinct CDR3 sequences, with around 80% occurring only once. Germline V gene lookup returns CDR1 LGHNA and CDR2 YSLEER. This CDR3 is 16 amino acids long. Sequencing used lung tumor tissue. The chain couples TRBV4-3 to TRBJ2-2; 7 nucleotides align to TRBD2. The clonotype originates from a woman aged 55-75 years with non-small cell lung cancer. CDR3 DNA: TGCGTCAGCAGCCTCACCCGGGGAGGGGCTGACGGGGAGCTGTTTTTT. It encodes CVSSLTRGGADGELFF.